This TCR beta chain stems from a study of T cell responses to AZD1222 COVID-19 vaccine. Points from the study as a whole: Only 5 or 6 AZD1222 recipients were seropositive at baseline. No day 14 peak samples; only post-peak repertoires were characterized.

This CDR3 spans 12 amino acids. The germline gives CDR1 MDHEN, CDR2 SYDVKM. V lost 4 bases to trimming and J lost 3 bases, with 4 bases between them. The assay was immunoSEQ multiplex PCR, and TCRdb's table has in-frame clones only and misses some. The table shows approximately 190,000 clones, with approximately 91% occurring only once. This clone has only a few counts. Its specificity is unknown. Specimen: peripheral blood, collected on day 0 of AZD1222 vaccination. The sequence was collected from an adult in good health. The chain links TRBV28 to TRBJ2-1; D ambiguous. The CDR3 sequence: CASSSYYNEQFF. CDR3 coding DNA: TGTGCCAGCAGTTCCTACTACAATGAGCAGTTCTTC.